Listed below are T cell receptor beta chains from one sample, sequenced in a study of blood T cell repertoires in COVID-19. Sequencing used immunoSEQ multiplex PCR; TCRdb keeps in-frame clones, though not all of them. The sample shows some 390,000 clones, roughly nine tenths of them seen only once. Sample: PBMCs or T cells enriched from blood (not recorded which). The receptors come from a woman younger than 45 who had recovered from COVID-19. CDR3s include the opening cysteine and the closing phenylalanine or tryptophan. A D gene is named only where the DNA matches it firmly. Rows may omit the clone size; those that give it use once, few, many or a size class.

cdr3_aa: CASSLVFGSPHEQYF
cdr3_nt: TGTGCCAGCAGCTTAGTCTTCGGGAGTCCCCACGAGCAGTACTTC
d_call: -
v_call: TRBV7-2
clone_size: -
j_call: TRBJ2-7

cdr3_aa: CASSYQTGAETQYF
cdr3_nt: TGTGCCAGCAGCTACCAGACAGGGGCAGAGACCCAGTACTTC
d_call: TRBD1
v_call: TRBV7-2
clone_size: few
j_call: TRBJ2-5

cdr3_aa: CASSPRTSGTYEQYF
cdr3_nt: TGTGCCAGCAGCCCCCGGACTAGCGGAACCTACGAGCAGTACTTC
d_call: TRBD2
v_call: TRBV7-8
clone_size: -
j_call: TRBJ2-7

cdr3_aa: CASSRPSSGENTGELFF
cdr3_nt: TGCGCCAGCAGCCGGCCGTCAAGCGGGGAGAACACCGGGGAGCTGTTTTTT
d_call: TRBD2
v_call: TRBV4-1
clone_size: -
j_call: TRBJ2-2

cdr3_aa: CASSRTGWETYTF
cdr3_nt: TGTGCCAGCAGCCGGACAGGGTGGGAGACCTACACCTTC
d_call: TRBD1
v_call: TRBV5-5
clone_size: -
j_call: TRBJ1-2

cdr3_aa: CASSLGGAEAFF
cdr3_nt: TGTGCCAGCAGCTTAGGGGGGGCTGAAGCTTTCTTT
d_call: -
v_call: TRBV7-3
clone_size: -
j_call: TRBJ1-1

cdr3_aa: CASSQVPPPQRGGLSTDTQYF
cdr3_nt: TGCGCCAGCAGCCAAGTTCCCCCCCCGCAGCGGGGTGGGCTGAGCACAGATACGCAGTATTTT
d_call: TRBD2
v_call: TRBV4-1
clone_size: -
j_call: TRBJ2-3

cdr3_aa: CATSDSRQGATGELFF
cdr3_nt: TGTGCCACCAGTGACTCTAGACAGGGGGCGACCGGGGAGCTGTTTTTT
d_call: TRBD1
v_call: TRBV24-1
clone_size: -
j_call: TRBJ2-2

cdr3_aa: CASSPQSVSGNTIYF
cdr3_nt: TGTGCCAGCTCACCACAATCGGTCTCTGGAAACACCATATATTTT
d_call: -
v_call: TRBV18
clone_size: once
j_call: TRBJ1-3

cdr3_aa: CASSPPGLKNTEAFF
cdr3_nt: TGTGCCAGCTCACCACCGGGACTCAAGAACACTGAAGCTTTCTTT
d_call: -
v_call: TRBV18
clone_size: -
j_call: TRBJ1-1

cdr3_aa: CASSSNWDTQYF
cdr3_nt: TGTGCCAGCAGCTCCAACTGGGATACGCAGTATTTT
d_call: -
v_call: TRBV11-2
clone_size: -
j_call: TRBJ2-3

cdr3_aa: CASRGDRGIINTIYF
cdr3_nt: TGTGCCAGCAGGGGGGACAGGGGCATTATAAACACCATATATTTT
d_call: TRBD1
v_call: TRBV28
clone_size: -
j_call: TRBJ1-3

cdr3_aa: CAWSVRRERGSYNEQFF
cdr3_nt: TGTGCCTGGAGTGTACGACGGGAGCGGGGATCCTACAATGAGCAGTTCTTC
d_call: TRBD2
v_call: TRBV30
clone_size: -
j_call: TRBJ2-1

cdr3_aa: CASSQTKLPGPQHF
cdr3_nt: TGCGCCAGCAGCCAAACCAAGCTCCCAGGGCCCCAGCATTTT
d_call: -
v_call: TRBV4-1
clone_size: -
j_call: TRBJ1-5

cdr3_aa: CASSHPRTGGLGKNIQYF
cdr3_nt: TGTGCCAGCAGCCACCCCCGGACAGGGGGCTTGGGCAAAAACATTCAGTACTTC
d_call: TRBD1
v_call: TRBV9
clone_size: -
j_call: TRBJ2-4

cdr3_aa: CASSSRNPGEDTQYF
cdr3_nt: TGTGCCAGCAGCTCCCGCAATCCCGGTGAGGATACGCAGTATTTT
d_call: -
v_call: TRBV11-2
clone_size: -
j_call: TRBJ2-3

cdr3_aa: CASTHRGYIATGELFF
cdr3_nt: TGTGCCAGCACCCACCGGGGTTACATAGCCACCGGGGAGCTGTTTTTT
d_call: -
v_call: TRBV28
clone_size: -
j_call: TRBJ2-2

cdr3_aa: CASSEEGANTEAFF
cdr3_nt: TGTGCCAGCAGTGAAGAGGGAGCAAACACTGAAGCTTTCTTT
d_call: -
v_call: TRBV2
clone_size: -
j_call: TRBJ1-1

cdr3_aa: CASSRGRVSGETQYF
cdr3_nt: TGTGCCAGCAGTAGAGGGAGGGTCTCGGGCGAGACCCAGTACTTC
d_call: TRBD2
v_call: TRBV7-9
clone_size: -
j_call: TRBJ2-5

cdr3_aa: CASSPNRGGETQYF
cdr3_nt: TGTGCCAGCAGCCCCAATAGGGGGGGGGAGACCCAGTACTTC
d_call: -
v_call: TRBV7-3
clone_size: -
j_call: TRBJ2-5

cdr3_aa: CASRAQGQPQHF
cdr3_nt: TGTGCCAGCAGAGCCCAGGGTCAGCCCCAGCATTTT
d_call: -
v_call: TRBV28
clone_size: once
j_call: TRBJ1-5

cdr3_aa: CASSESGGGQPQHF
cdr3_nt: TGTGCCAGCAGTGAATCAGGGGGCGGTCAGCCCCAGCATTTT
d_call: TRBD1
v_call: TRBV2
clone_size: -
j_call: TRBJ1-5

cdr3_aa: CASSLGAYNYGYTF
cdr3_nt: TGTGCCAGCAGCTTAGGGGCTTATAACTATGGCTACACCTTC
d_call: -
v_call: TRBV7-9
clone_size: -
j_call: TRBJ1-2

cdr3_aa: CASLSTSTGGNSPLHF
cdr3_nt: TGTGCCAGCCTTTCTACTTCGACAGGGGGGAATTCACCCCTCCACTTT
d_call: TRBD1
v_call: TRBV2
clone_size: -
j_call: TRBJ1-6

cdr3_aa: CASSQVGTTGKEGEQYF
cdr3_nt: TGTGCCAGCAGCCAAGTGGGGACGACAGGGAAGGAGGGAGAGCAGTACTTC
d_call: -
v_call: TRBV4-2
clone_size: once
j_call: TRBJ2-7

cdr3_aa: CATSDRGSNYGYTF
cdr3_nt: TGTGCCACCAGTGACAGGGGCTCTAACTATGGCTACACCTTC
d_call: -
v_call: TRBV24-1
clone_size: -
j_call: TRBJ1-2

cdr3_aa: CASSSRGNQPQHF
cdr3_nt: TGTGCCAGCAGTTCACGAGGAAATCAGCCCCAGCATTTT
d_call: -
v_call: TRBV27
clone_size: -
j_call: TRBJ1-5

cdr3_aa: CASSLLAGTYNEQFF
cdr3_nt: TGTGCCAGCAGCTTATTAGCGGGTACCTACAATGAGCAGTTCTTC
d_call: TRBD2
v_call: TRBV7-3
clone_size: -
j_call: TRBJ2-1

cdr3_aa: CASSEVQINSPLHF
cdr3_nt: TGTGCCAGCAGTGAAGTACAGATTAATTCACCCCTCCACTTT
d_call: -
v_call: TRBV2
clone_size: few
j_call: TRBJ1-6

cdr3_aa: CASSETGGSGNTIYF
cdr3_nt: TGTGCCAGCAGCGAAACAGGGGGATCTGGAAACACCATATATTTT
d_call: TRBD1
v_call: TRBV9
clone_size: -
j_call: TRBJ1-3

cdr3_aa: CASSPHLGQGGDQPQHF
cdr3_nt: TGTGCCAGCAGTCCGCATCTCGGGCAGGGCGGGGATCAGCCCCAGCATTTT
d_call: -
v_call: TRBV28
clone_size: -
j_call: TRBJ1-5

cdr3_aa: CASSLSGQGATGYTF
cdr3_nt: TGTGCCAGCAGTTTATCGGGACAGGGGGCGACTGGCTACACCTTC
d_call: TRBD1
v_call: TRBV27
clone_size: -
j_call: TRBJ1-2

cdr3_aa: CASSTGLAGYEQYF
cdr3_nt: TGTGCCAGCAGTACTGGACTAGCGGGATATGAGCAGTACTTC
d_call: TRBD2
v_call: TRBV6-5
clone_size: -
j_call: TRBJ2-7

cdr3_aa: CASSQEGGTSYEQYF
cdr3_nt: TGCGCCAGCAGCCAAGAGGGAGGAACCTCCTACGAGCAGTACTTC
d_call: -
v_call: TRBV4-3
clone_size: -
j_call: TRBJ2-7

cdr3_aa: CASSTMPGERGYTF
cdr3_nt: TGCGCCAGCAGCACGATGCCCGGGGAGCGAGGCTACACCTTC
d_call: -
v_call: TRBV5-1
clone_size: -
j_call: TRBJ1-2

cdr3_aa: CASSQALGEGYTF
cdr3_nt: TGTGCCAGCAGCCAGGCCCTCGGGGAAGGCTACACCTTC
d_call: -
v_call: TRBV3-1/TRBV3-2
clone_size: -
j_call: TRBJ1-2

cdr3_aa: CASSFGTSGYNEQFF
cdr3_nt: TGTGCCAGCTCCTTCGGGACTAGTGGCTACAATGAGCAGTTCTTC
d_call: TRBD2
v_call: TRBV18
clone_size: -
j_call: TRBJ2-1

cdr3_aa: CASSTAQVTGGYGYTF
cdr3_nt: TGTGCCAGTAGTACCGCACAGGTGACAGGGGGCTATGGCTACACCTTC
d_call: TRBD1
v_call: TRBV19
clone_size: once
j_call: TRBJ1-2

cdr3_aa: CASRRPGSAEAFF
cdr3_nt: TGTGCCAGCAGGCGCCCGGGGTCCGCTGAAGCTTTCTTT
d_call: -
v_call: TRBV6-5
clone_size: -
j_call: TRBJ1-1

cdr3_aa: CASSLRTGLSGANVLTF
cdr3_nt: TGTGCCAGCAGCCTAAGGACAGGCCTCTCTGGGGCCAACGTCCTGACTTTC
d_call: TRBD1
v_call: TRBV7-3
clone_size: -
j_call: TRBJ2-6

cdr3_aa: CASSLERYGELFF
cdr3_nt: TGTGCCAGCAGTTTAGAACGGTACGGGGAGCTGTTTTTT
d_call: -
v_call: TRBV12-3/TRBV12-4
clone_size: once
j_call: TRBJ2-2

cdr3_aa: CASSLGGATEAFF
cdr3_nt: TGTGCCAGCAGCCTAGGTGGTGCGACTGAAGCTTTCTTT
d_call: -
v_call: TRBV27
clone_size: -
j_call: TRBJ1-1

cdr3_aa: CASSIGQKETQYF
cdr3_nt: TGTGCCAGTAGTATAGGGCAAAAAGAGACCCAGTACTTC
d_call: -
v_call: TRBV19
clone_size: -
j_call: TRBJ2-5

cdr3_aa: CASSQDRGIGNQPQHF
cdr3_nt: TGTGCCAGCAGCCAAGACAGGGGGATTGGCAATCAGCCCCAGCATTTT
d_call: TRBD1
v_call: TRBV3-1/TRBV3-2
clone_size: -
j_call: TRBJ1-5

cdr3_aa: CASSPTGIRPNYGYTF
cdr3_nt: TGTGCCAGCAGTCCCACAGGGATTCGTCCTAACTATGGCTACACCTTC
d_call: -
v_call: TRBV2
clone_size: -
j_call: TRBJ1-2